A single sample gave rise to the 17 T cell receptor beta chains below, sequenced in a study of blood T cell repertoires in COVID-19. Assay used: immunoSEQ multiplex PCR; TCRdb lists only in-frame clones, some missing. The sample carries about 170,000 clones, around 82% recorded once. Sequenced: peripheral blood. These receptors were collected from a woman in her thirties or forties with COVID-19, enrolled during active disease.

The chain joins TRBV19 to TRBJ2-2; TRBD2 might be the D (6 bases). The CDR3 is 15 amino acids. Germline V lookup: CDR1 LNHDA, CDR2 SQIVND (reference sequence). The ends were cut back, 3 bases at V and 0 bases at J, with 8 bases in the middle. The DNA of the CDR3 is TGTGCCAGTAGTATCGGGGGTGCGAACACCGGGGAGCTGTTTTTT. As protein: CASSIGGANTGELFF.

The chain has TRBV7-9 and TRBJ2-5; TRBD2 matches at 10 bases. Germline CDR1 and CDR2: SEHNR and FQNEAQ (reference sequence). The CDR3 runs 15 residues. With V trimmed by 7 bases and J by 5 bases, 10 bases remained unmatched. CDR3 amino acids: CASKPGLALEETQYF. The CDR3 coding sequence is TGTGCCAGCAAACCGGGACTAGCGTTAGAGGAGACCCAGTACTTC.

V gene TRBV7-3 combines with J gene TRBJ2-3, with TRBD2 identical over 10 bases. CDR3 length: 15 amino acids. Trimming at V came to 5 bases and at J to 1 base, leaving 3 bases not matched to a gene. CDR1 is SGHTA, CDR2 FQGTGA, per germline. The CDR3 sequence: CASSETSGRTDTQYF. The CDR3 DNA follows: TGTGCCAGCAGCGAGACTAGCGGGCGCACAGATACGCAGTATTTT.

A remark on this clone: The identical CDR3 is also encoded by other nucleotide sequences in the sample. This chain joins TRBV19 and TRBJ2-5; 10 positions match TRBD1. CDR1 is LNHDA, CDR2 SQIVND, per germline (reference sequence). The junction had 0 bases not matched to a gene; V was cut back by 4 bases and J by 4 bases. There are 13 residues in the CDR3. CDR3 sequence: CASSRDRGETQYF. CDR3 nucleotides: TGTGCCAGTAGTAGGGACAGGGGAGAGACCCAGTACTTC.

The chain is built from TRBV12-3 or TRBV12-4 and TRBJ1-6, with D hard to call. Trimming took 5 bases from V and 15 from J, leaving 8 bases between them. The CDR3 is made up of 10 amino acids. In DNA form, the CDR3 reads TGTGCCAGCAGTGGGAGTCACCTCCACTTT. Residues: CASSGSHLHF.

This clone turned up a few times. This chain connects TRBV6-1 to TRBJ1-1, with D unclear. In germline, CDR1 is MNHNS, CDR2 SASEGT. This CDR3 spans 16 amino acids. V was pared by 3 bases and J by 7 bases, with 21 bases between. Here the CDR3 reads CASSEGLRDFELEAFF. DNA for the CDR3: TGTGCCAGCAGTGAGGGGTTGAGGGATTTTGAACTTGAAGCTTTCTTT.

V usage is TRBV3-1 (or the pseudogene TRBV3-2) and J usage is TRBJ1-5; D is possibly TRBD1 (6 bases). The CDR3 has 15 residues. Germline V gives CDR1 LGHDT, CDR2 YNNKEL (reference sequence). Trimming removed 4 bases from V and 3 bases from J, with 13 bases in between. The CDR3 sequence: CASSRTGQTNQPQHF. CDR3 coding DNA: TGTGCCAGCAGCCGGACCGGACAGACCAATCAGCCCCAGCATTTT.

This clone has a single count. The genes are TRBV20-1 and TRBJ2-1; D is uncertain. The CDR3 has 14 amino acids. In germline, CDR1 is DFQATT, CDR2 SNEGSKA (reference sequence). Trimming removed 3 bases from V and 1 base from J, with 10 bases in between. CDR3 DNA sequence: TGCAGTGCTAGTCTATGGAGATCCTACAATGAGCAGTTCTTC. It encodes CSASLWRSYNEQFF.

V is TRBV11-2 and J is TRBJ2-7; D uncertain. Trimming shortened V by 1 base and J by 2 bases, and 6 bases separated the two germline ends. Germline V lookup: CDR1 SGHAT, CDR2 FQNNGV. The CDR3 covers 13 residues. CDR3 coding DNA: TGTGCCAGCAGCTTAGTAAGCCCCTACGAGCAGTACTTC. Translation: CASSLVSPYEQYF.

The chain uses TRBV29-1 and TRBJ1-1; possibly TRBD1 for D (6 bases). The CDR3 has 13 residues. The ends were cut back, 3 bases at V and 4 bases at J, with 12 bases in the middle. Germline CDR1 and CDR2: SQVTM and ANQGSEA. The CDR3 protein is CSVEGASLTEAFF. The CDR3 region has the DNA TGCAGCGTTGAGGGGGCCAGCCTCACTGAAGCTTTCTTT.

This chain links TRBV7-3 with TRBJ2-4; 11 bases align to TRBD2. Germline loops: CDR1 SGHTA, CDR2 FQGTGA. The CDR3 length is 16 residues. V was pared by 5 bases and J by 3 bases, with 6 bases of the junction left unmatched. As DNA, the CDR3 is TGTGCCAGCAGCCAAACTAGCGGGGGAGGCAAAAACATTCAGTACTTC. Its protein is CASSQTSGGGKNIQYF.

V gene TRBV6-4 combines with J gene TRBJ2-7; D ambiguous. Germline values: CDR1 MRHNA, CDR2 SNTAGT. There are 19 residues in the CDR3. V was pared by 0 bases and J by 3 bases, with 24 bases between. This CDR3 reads CASSDSPPGTQVVLYEQYV. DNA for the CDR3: TGTGCCAGCAGTGACTCCCCCCCAGGTACCCAGGTGGTGCTCTACGAGCAGTACGTC.

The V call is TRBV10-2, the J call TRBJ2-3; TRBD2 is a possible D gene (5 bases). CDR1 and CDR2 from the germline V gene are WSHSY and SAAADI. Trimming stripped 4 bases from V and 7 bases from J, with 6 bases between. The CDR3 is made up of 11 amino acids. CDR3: CASSGTYTQYF. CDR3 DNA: TGCGCCAGCAGTGGGACTTATACGCAGTATTTT.

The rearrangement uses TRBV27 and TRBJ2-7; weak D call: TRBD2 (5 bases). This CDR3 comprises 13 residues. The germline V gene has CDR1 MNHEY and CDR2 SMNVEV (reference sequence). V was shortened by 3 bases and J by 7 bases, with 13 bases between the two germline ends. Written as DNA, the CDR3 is TGTGCCAGCAGTTTTAGCGCGCCTTTTGAGCAGTACTTC. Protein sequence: CASSFSAPFEQYF.

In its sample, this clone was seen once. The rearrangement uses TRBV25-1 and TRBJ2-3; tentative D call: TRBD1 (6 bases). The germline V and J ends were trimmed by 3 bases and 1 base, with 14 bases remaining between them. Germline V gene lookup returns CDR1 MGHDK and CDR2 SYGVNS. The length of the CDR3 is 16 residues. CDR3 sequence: CASSDKRGIGTDTQYF. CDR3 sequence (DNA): TGTGCCAGCAGTGACAAAAGGGGGATCGGCACAGATACGCAGTATTTT.

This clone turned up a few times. The CDR3 here is CASSSRLYGYTF. Written as DNA, the CDR3 is TGTGCCAGCAGCTCTAGACTCTATGGCTACACCTTC. The chain employs TRBV2 and TRBJ1-2; D unresolved. V lost 6 bases and J 4 bases, leaving 9 bases between the germline ends. CDR1 is SNHLY and CDR2 is FYNNEI in the germline V gene. This CDR3 contains 12 residues. The full variable domain, completed using reference TRBV2 and TRBJ1-2, is EPEVTQTPSHQVTQMGQEVILRCVPISNHLYFYWYRQILGQKVEFLVSFYNNEISEKSEIFDDQFSVERPDGSNFTLKIRSTKLEDSAMYFCASSSRLYGYTFGSGTRLTVV.

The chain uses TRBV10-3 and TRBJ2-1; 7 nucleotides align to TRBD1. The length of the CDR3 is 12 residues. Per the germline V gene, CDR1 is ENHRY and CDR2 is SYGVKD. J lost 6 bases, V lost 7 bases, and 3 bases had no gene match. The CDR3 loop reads CAIKGAANEQFF. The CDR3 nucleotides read TGTGCCATCAAGGGGGCAGCCAATGAGCAGTTCTTC.